A single sample is the source of the 29 T cell receptor beta chains below, sequenced in a study of tumor-infiltrating lymphocytes in primary liver carcinoma. Synthesis of TCR beta cDNA was carried out from approximately 500 ng total RNA with a constant-region primer. ARM-PCR, slightly modified, supplied the TCR beta libraries through three nested multiplex PCR rounds. The first two PCR rounds used TRBV1-TRBV30 primers with a Cbeta primer, around 10 cycles each. TCRdb re-analysed the multiplex PCR reads in MiXCR, keeping a single row per CDR3 protein. The profile covers about 210,000 distinct CDR3 sequences, with about 85% appearing a single time and 15% to 20% taken by the ten largest. Total RNA and DNA came together from approximately 20-30 mg of bulk tissue without cell sorting. The sequenced sample consisted of tumor tissue from primary liver carcinoma. The receptors were gathered from a man aged 40-49 years with primary liver carcinoma and hepatitis B virus infection.

The chain couples TRBV29-1 to TRBJ2-5; 12 positions match TRBD2. Germline V gene sequence: CDR1 SQVTM, CDR2 ANQGSEA. This CDR3 contains 14 residues. V lost 7 bases, J lost 6 bases, and 9 bases stayed unmatched. The CDR3 nucleotides read TGCAGCGCCATGGGGCTAGCGGGGGGGCAGACCCAGTACTTC. It translates to CSAMGLAGGQTQYF.

To note about this clonotype: Germline is not matched at one junction end, which may reflect a read error. The chain combines TRBV6-1 with TRBJ2-1; the D gene is possibly TRBD2 (5 bases). This CDR3 region has 13 residues. CDR1 MNHNS and CDR2 SASEGT come from the germline V gene. The CDR3 DNA reads as TGTGCCGGCAGTGAACTAGTTTACAATGAGCAGTTCTTC. This codes for CAGSELVYNEQFF.

As for this clonotype: The junction departs from the called germline gene at one end, perhaps through a read error. The chain uses TRBV6-5 and TRBJ1-2; the D is unclear. The CDR3 runs 11 residues. Germline lookup yields CDR1 MNHEY and CDR2 SVGAGI. The CDR3 coding sequence is TGTGCTAGCAGCGATGGGAGAGGCTACACCTTC. Protein product: CASSDGRGYTF.

With respect to this clonotype: It is likely a read error, because the conserved phenylalanine at the end of the CDR3 is missing. The rearrangement uses TRBV4-1 and TRBJ2-5; tentative D call: TRBD1 (6 bases). V lost 1 base to trimming and J lost 5 bases, with 14 bases between them. The CDR3 totals 15 residues. Germline V gene data show CDR1 as MGHRA and CDR2 as YSYEKL. The CDR3 sequence is CASSQGEQGWETQYV. DNA of the CDR3: TGCGCCAGCAGCCAAGGAGAACAGGGTTGGGAGACCCAGTACGTC.

This clonotype was seen many times. The V call is TRBV5-1, the J call TRBJ2-1; 7 bases map to TRBD2. Germline V gene lookup returns CDR1 SGHRS and CDR2 YFSETQ. Trimming removed 3 bases from V and 8 bases from J; junction bases left unmatched: 8. CDR3 length: 14 amino acids. The CDR3 loop reads CASSWGGTWDEQFF. The CDR3 DNA sequence: TGCGCCAGCAGCTGGGGGGGGACGTGGGATGAGCAGTTCTTC.

Concerning this clonotype itself: One end of the junction does not line up with germline, which may come from a read error. The chain joins TRBV6-2 or TRBV6-3 to TRBJ2-1; TRBD2 might be the D (7 bases). This CDR3 region has 16 residues. Germline values: CDR1 MNHEY, CDR2 SVGEGT. The CDR3 DNA sequence: TGTGTCAGCATCCACGGAGGGGGGGGGTCCTACAATGAGCAGTCCTTC. Translation: CVSIHGGGGSYNEQSF.

Points on this clonotype: With a much larger clone just one base away, this may be a read error. The chain links TRBV7-9 to TRBJ1-5; D is unresolved. The length of the CDR3 is 14 residues. Germline V gene sequence: CDR1 SEHNR, CDR2 FQNEAQ (reference sequence). This chain's CDR3 is CASSSDYSNLPQHF. The CDR3 nucleotides read TGTGCCAGCAGCTCAGACTATAGCAATCTGCCCCAGCATTTT.

For this clonotype: One end of the junction is discordant with germline, which a read error may explain. The rearrangement links TRBV5-5 to TRBJ2-7; unclear D gene. Germline V gene sequence: CDR1 SGHKS, CDR2 YYEKEE (reference sequence). The CDR3 spans 16 residues. CDR3 sequence reads: CTSSYPPTFEGIEQYF. In DNA form, the CDR3 reads TGTACCAGCAGCTACCCCCCCACCTTTGAAGGTATCGAGCAGTACTTC.

Concerning this clonotype itself: This may stem from a read error, because a much larger clone lies one nucleotide away. The chain combines TRBV28 with TRBJ1-3; D call uncertain. The length of the CDR3 is 15 residues. Germline values: CDR1 MDHEN, CDR2 SYDVKM. In nucleotides, the CDR3 is TGTGGCAGCAGACGCTGGGTAGACTCTGGAAACACCATATATTTT. Protein sequence: CGSRRWVDSGNTIYF.

In this sample, this clonotype turned up many times. This rearrangement joins TRBV11-2 to TRBJ2-2; 14 positions agree with TRBD2. CDR1 SGHAT and CDR2 FQNNGV come from the germline V gene. This CDR3 has 18 amino acids. V was pared by 1 base and J by 5 bases, with 6 bases of the junction left unmatched. CDR3 amino acids: CASSLGLAGGRRTGELFF. CDR3 bases: TGTGCCAGCAGCTTAGGACTAGCGGGAGGGCGGAGGACCGGGGAGCTGTTTTTT.

This clonotype showed up just once. Germline and junction disagree at one end, which may indicate a read error. The chain is built from TRBV29-1 and TRBJ2-7; D gene unclear. Germline assignment: CDR1 SQVTM and CDR2 ANQGSEA. The CDR3 has 12 residues. The CDR3 loop is CSAGWSNHKQYF. DNA for the CDR3: TGCAGCGCGGGTTGGAGTAATCACAAGCAATACTTC.

This clonotype was found a few times. This may be a read error, as it is one base from a much larger clone. This chain uses TRBV24-1 with TRBJ2-3; TRBD1 matches 9 bases. The junction had 3 bases not matched to a gene; V was cut back by 7 bases and J by 2 bases. Germline V CDR1 and CDR2: KGHDR, SFDVKD. The CDR3 totals 14 residues. CDR3 sequence: CATSRDRDTDTQYF. In DNA, the CDR3 is TGTGCCACCAGCCGGGACAGGGACACAGATACGCAGTATTTT.

The chain joins TRBV20-1 to TRBJ1-1; TRBD1 aligns across 7 bases. After removal of 3 bases from V and 7 bases from J, the junction contained 8 bases not matched to a gene. Per germline, CDR1 DFQATT and CDR2 SNEGSKA (reference sequence). CDR3 length equals 13 residues. The CDR3 bases are TGCAGTGCTAGCACAGGGGAGGACATTGAAGCTTTCTTT. Its translation is CSASTGEDIEAFF.

Turning to this clonotype: A junction boundary mismatches the germline segment, possibly from a read error. This sequence joins TRBV6-2 or TRBV6-3 and TRBJ1-5; D not certain. The CDR3 length is 14 residues. The germline V gene has CDR1 MNHEY and CDR2 SVGEGT. The CDR3, as DNA: TGTGTCAGCAGTTTCCCTGTTCTAAATCAGCCCCAGCATTTC. This translates into CVSSFPVLNQPQHF.

As for this clonotype: At one end, the junction sequence differs from germline, possibly due to a read error. The rearrangement joins TRBV29-1 to TRBJ2-1; 11 bases are shared with TRBD2. Germline loops: CDR1 SQVTM, CDR2 ANQGSEA. The CDR3 extends over 14 amino acids. The CDR3 sequence: CSVGTSGCYYEQFF. CDR3 in DNA: TGCAGCGTTGGGACTAGCGGGTGCTACTATGAGCAGTTCTTC.

With regard to this clonotype: The conserved phenylalanine or tryptophan is not found at the CDR3 terminus, so this likely reflects a read error. The chain is built from TRBV6-6 and TRBJ1-5; unclear D gene. The CDR3 is made up of 17 amino acids. The germline CDR1 and CDR2 sequences are MNHNY and SVGAGI (reference sequence). CDR3 bases: TGTGCCAGCAGCCCCCACCTGGACGGTCGCTTCAATCAACCCCAGCATTCT. This sequence encodes CASSPHLDGRFNQPQHS.

Comments on this clonotype: At one end the junction does not follow the germline gene, possibly because of a read error. V is TRBV29-1 and J is TRBJ2-2; D tentatively fits TRBD1 or TRBD2 (5 bases each). The V gene's germline CDR1 is SQVTM and CDR2 ANQGSEA. The CDR3 is 15 amino acids. The CDR3, as DNA: TGCAGCGTTGGTTTAGGGTGGGGGATGACCGGGGAGTTGCTTTTT. Protein sequence: CSVGLGWGMTGELLF.

For this clonotype: Here the CDR3 omits its conserved ending phenylalanine or tryptophan, so a read error is the likely source. This rearrangement joins TRBV29-1 to TRBJ2-6; D remains ambiguous. Trimming stripped 5 bases from V and 3 bases from J, with 5 bases between. This CDR3 has 12 amino acids. The germline gives CDR1 SQVTM, CDR2 ANQGSEA. The CDR3 sequence: CSVIFGANVLTS. The CDR3 coding sequence is TGCAGCGTTATTTTTGGGGCCAACGTCCTGACTTCC.

With respect to this clonotype: One junction end does not reproduce the germline sequence, and a read error may be involved. This chain joins TRBV30 and TRBJ2-1; D unclear. Germline V gene sequence: CDR1 GTSNPN, CDR2 SVGIG (reference sequence). This CDR3 comprises 11 residues. The CDR3 region has the DNA TGTGCCTGGGTGGAATACAATGACCAGTTTTTC. Protein: CAWVEYNDQFF.

This clonotype has a single count. One end of the junction does not line up with germline, which may come from a read error. The V gene is TRBV29-1, the J gene TRBJ2-2, with 8 bases identical to TRBD2. The V gene's germline CDR1 is SQVTM and CDR2 ANQGSEA. The CDR3 sequence is 13 residues long. CDR3: CGVRLASTGELFF. In nucleotides, the CDR3 is TGCGGCGTTAGACTAGCGAGCACCGGGGAGCTGTTTTTT.

Note on this clonotype: A junction boundary mismatches the germline segment, possibly from a read error. The V and J genes are TRBV29-1 and TRBJ2-7; 9 positions agree with TRBD2. This CDR3 is built from 13 residues. The germline CDR1 and CDR2 sequences are SQVTM and ANQGSEA. CDR3 sequence (DNA): TGCAACGTTGGTTCGGCGGGAGGGTACGAGCAGTACTTC. Encoded protein: CNVGSAGGYEQYF.

Turning to this clonotype: A read error is possible here, since a much larger clone lies one base away. The chain combines TRBV7-9 with TRBJ2-7, with 10 nucleotides matching TRBD1. Germline lookup yields CDR1 SEHNR and CDR2 FQNEAQ (reference sequence). The CDR3 extends over 15 amino acids. Here the CDR3 reads CASSPVGDRGNEEYF. The CDR3 DNA reads as TGTGCCAGCAGTCCCGTGGGGGACAGGGGTAACGAGGAGTACTTC. Drawing the rest from reference TRBV7-9 and TRBJ2-7, the complete variable domain is DTGVSQNPRHKITKRGQNVTFRCDPISEHNRLYWYRQTLGQGPEFLTYFQNEAQLEKSRLLSDRFSAERPKGSFSTLEIQRTEQGDSAMYLCASSPVGDRGNEEYFGPGTRLTVT.

Regarding this clonotype: One end of the junction varies from germline; a read error may be responsible. The chain employs TRBV6-1 and TRBJ2-1; 9 nucleotides match TRBD2. The CDR3 sequence is 15 residues long. Germline CDR1 and CDR2: MNHNS and SASEGT. As DNA, the CDR3 is TGTGCCAGCAATGAAGAAGCGGGAGGATACAATGAGCATCTCTTC. Protein sequence: CASNEEAGGYNEHLF.

This chain links TRBV5-1 with TRBJ2-6, with a possible D match to TRBD1 (6 bases). The CDR3 is 18 amino acids. V was clipped by 4 bases and J by 12 bases, with 29 bases between them. Germline-derived CDR1 and CDR2 are SGHRS and YFSETQ. This CDR3 is CASSLGAGITSGASVLTF. CDR3 nucleotide sequence: TGCGCCAGCAGCCTGGGGGCCGGTATAACCTCTGGGGCTAGCGTCCTGACTTTC.

This clonotype was picked up many times. Here the CDR3 DNA reads TGTGCCAGCAGTGCGGTAGCGGGGGGCGCCGATGAGCAGTTCTTC. The encoded protein is CASSAVAGGADEQFF. The chain is built from TRBV12-3 or TRBV12-4 and TRBJ2-1, with 10 bases lining up with TRBD2. Trimming at V came to 5 bases and at J to 8 bases, leaving 9 bases not matched to a gene. This CDR3 contains 15 residues.

Worth noting for this clonotype: One end of the junction varies from germline; a read error may be responsible. The chain is built from TRBV4-2 and TRBJ2-7, with D perhaps TRBD1 or TRBD2 (5 bases each). This CDR3 region has 14 residues. The V gene's germline CDR1 is LGHNA and CDR2 YNFKEQ. This CDR3 is CVSGQGRGPYQQYF. CDR3 DNA sequence: TGTGTCAGCGGCCAAGGTCGGGGCCCATACCAGCAGTATTTC.

This clonotype was detected many times. The rearrangement joins TRBV28 to TRBJ2-5, with D possibly matching TRBD1 (5 bases). Trimming left V 6 bases short and J 0 bases short, with 14 bases between. The CDR3 runs to 15 residues. Germline-derived CDR1 and CDR2 are MDHEN and SYDVKM. CDR3 nucleotides: TGTGCCAGCAGCCCAGGGTTTTCCTACCAAGAGACCCAGTACTTC. Translated: CASSPGFSYQETQYF.

The V gene is TRBV11-2, the J gene TRBJ2-7; D is possibly TRBD1 (5 bases). V lost 6 bases, J lost 7 bases, and 13 bases lay in between. The CDR3 is 12 residues long. CDR1 and CDR2 from the germline V gene are SGHAT and FQNNGV. CDR3 sequence reads: CASSPQGYEQYF. CDR3 nucleotides: TGTGCCAGCAGTCCCCAGGGCTATGAGCAGTACTTC.

Concerning this clonotype: The junction departs from the called germline gene at one end, perhaps through a read error. This CDR3 reads CSTRDRGYGYIF. CDR3 DNA sequence: TGCAGCACTCGGGACAGGGGATATGGCTACATTTTC. The rearrangement joins TRBV29-1 to TRBJ1-2, with TRBD1 matching over 10 bases. This CDR3 is 12 amino acids long. Germline values: CDR1 SQVTM, CDR2 ANQGSEA.